This TCR beta chain was sequenced during a study of blood T cell repertoires in COVID-19. Background on the study: The United States, Italy and Spain were the sources of the acute and convalescent COVID-19 samples. Sources were T cells, B-cell-depleted T cells, or PBMCs; the material itself was cDNA or gDNA.

Original handling: Estimated nucleated cell counts came from reference gene primer amplification. Sequencing used immunoSEQ multiplex PCR; TCRdb keeps in-frame clones, though not all of them. That table gives V, J and clone size, and the DNA gave D and trimming. Seen here are about 63,000 clones, around 80% observed once, and the top ten hold roughly a third. Looked up from germline, CDR1 is LGHNA and CDR2 is YNFKEQ. This CDR3 contains 14 residues. The V end lost 0 bases, the J end lost 4 bases, and 9 bases lay between the germline ends. This TCR was sampled from a human donor in a cohort sampled during active COVID-19. The sequencing input was peripheral blood. V and J are TRBV4-2 and TRBJ2-5, with D possibly TRBD1 on 7 matching bases. The CDR3 nucleotides are TGTGCCAGCAGCCAAGATCAGGGGGGAGAGACCCAGTACTTC. Residues: CASSQDQGGETQYF.